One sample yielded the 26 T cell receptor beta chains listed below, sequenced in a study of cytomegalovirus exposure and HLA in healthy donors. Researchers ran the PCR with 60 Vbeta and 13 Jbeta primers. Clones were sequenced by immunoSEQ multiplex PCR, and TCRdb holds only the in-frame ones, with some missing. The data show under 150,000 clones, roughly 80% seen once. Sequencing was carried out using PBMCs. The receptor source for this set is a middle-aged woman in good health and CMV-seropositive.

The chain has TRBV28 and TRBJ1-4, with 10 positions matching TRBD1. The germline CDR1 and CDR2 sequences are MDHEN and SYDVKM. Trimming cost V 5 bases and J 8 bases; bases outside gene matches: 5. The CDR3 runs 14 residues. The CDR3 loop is CASSRDRGYEKLFF. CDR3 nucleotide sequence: TGTGCCAGCAGTAGGGACAGGGGCTACGAAAAACTGTTTTTT.

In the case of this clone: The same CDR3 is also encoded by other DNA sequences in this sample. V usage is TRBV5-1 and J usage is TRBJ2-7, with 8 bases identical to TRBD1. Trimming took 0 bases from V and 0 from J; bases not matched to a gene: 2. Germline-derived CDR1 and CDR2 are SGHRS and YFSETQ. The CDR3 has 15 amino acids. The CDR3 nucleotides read TGCGCCAGCAGCTTGGGTGGGACAGGCTCCTACGAGCAGTACTTC. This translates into CASSLGGTGSYEQYF. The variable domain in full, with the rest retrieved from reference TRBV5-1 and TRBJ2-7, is KAGVTQTPRYLIKTRGQQVTLSCSPISGHRSVSWYQQTPGQGLQFLFEYFSETQRNKGNFPGRFSGRQFSNSRSEMNVSTLELGDSALYLCASSLGGTGSYEQYFGPGTRLTVT.

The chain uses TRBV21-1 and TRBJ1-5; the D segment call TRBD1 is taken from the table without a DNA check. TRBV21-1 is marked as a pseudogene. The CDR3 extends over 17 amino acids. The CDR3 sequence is CASSSPRTEYSNQPQHF. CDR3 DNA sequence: TGTGCCAGCAGCTCACCTAGGACAGAATATAGCAATCAGCCCCAGCATTTT.

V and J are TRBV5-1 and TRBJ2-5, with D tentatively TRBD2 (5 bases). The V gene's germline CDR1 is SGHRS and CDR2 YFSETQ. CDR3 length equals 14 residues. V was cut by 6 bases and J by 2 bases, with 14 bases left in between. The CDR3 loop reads CASTSMTGQETQYF. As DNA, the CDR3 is TGCGCCAGCACCTCCATGACGGGGCAAGAGACCCAGTACTTC.

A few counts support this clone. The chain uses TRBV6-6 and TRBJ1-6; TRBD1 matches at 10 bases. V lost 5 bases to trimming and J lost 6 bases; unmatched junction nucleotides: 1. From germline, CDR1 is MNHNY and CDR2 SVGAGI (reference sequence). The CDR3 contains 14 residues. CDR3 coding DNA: TGTGCCAGCAGTCGGGACAGGGGTAATTCACCCCTCCACTTT. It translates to CASSRDRGNSPLHF.

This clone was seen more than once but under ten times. The CDR3 loop is CASATDRSYEQYF. CDR3 nucleotide sequence: TGTGCCAGCGCGACGGACAGATCCTACGAGCAGTACTTC. The J gene is TRBJ2-7, the V gene TRBV6-6; weak D call: TRBD1 (6 bases). Germline V CDR1 and CDR2: MNHNY, SVGAGI (reference sequence). This CDR3 region has 13 residues. V dropped 8 bases and J dropped 1 base, with 12 bases sitting between them.

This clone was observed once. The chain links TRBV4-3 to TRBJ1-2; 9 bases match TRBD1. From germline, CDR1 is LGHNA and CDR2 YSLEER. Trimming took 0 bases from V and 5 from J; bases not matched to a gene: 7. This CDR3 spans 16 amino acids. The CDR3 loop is CASSQDSTGGVYGYTF. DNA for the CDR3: TGCGCCAGCAGCCAAGATTCCACAGGGGGCGTTTATGGCTACACCTTC.

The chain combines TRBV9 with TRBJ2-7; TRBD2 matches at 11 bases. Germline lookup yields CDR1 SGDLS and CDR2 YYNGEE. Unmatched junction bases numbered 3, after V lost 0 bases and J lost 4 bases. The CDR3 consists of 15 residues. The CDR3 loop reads CASSVGLAGRYEQYF. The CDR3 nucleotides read TGTGCCAGCAGCGTAGGACTAGCGGGACGTTACGAGCAGTACTTC.

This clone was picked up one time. CDR3 DNA sequence: TGTGCCAGCTCCCCCGGGACAGGGTTTTTCGAGCAGTACTTC. It specifies CASSPGTGFFEQYF. V and J are TRBV18 and TRBJ2-7; 9 bases map to TRBD1. J lost 6 bases, V lost 6 bases, and 9 bases had no gene match. CDR3 length equals 14 residues. Germline loops: CDR1 KGHSH, CDR2 LQKENI.

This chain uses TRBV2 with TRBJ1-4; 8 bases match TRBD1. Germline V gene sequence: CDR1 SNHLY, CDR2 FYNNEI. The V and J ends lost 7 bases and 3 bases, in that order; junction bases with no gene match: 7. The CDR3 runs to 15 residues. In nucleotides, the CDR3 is TGTGCCAGCACCAAAGACAGGGGAGCTAATGAAAAACTGTTTTTT. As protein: CASTKDRGANEKLFF.

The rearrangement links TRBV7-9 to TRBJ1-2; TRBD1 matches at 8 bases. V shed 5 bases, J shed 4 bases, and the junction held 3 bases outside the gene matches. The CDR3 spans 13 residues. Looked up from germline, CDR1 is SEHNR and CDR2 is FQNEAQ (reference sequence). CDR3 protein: CASSPQGAYGYTF. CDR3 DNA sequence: TGTGCCAGCAGCCCCCAGGGGGCCTATGGCTACACCTTC. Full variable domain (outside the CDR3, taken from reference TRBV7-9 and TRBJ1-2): DTGVSQNPRHKITKRGQNVTFRCDPISEHNRLYWYRQTLGQGPEFLTYFQNEAQLEKSRLLSDRFSAERPKGSFSTLEIQRTEQGDSAMYLCASSPQGAYGYTFGSGTRLTVV.

CDR3 sequence reads: CASSPPIGTQYF. CDR3 bases: TGTGCCAGCAGTCCCCCGATCGGGACCCAGTACTTC. The chain links TRBV27 to TRBJ2-5; no definite D call. CDR3 length: 12 residues. Germline lookup yields CDR1 MNHEY and CDR2 SMNVEV (reference sequence). V lost 5 bases to trimming and J lost 7 bases, with 11 bases between them.

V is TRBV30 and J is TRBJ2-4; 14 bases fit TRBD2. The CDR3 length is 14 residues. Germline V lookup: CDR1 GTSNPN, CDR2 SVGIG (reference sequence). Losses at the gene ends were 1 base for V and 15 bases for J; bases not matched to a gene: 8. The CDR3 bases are TGTGCCTGGAGTGGCGGGACTAGCGGGGGTATACGGTACTTC. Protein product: CAWSGGTSGGIRYF.

The CDR3 region has the DNA TGTGCCAGCAGCTCGGGACTAGCGGGGCCCCAAGAGACCCAGTACTTC. Translation gives CASSSGLAGPQETQYF. This chain links TRBV7-3 with TRBJ2-5; the match to TRBD2 covers 13 bases. This CDR3 region has 16 residues. Trimming removed 4 bases from V and 1 base from J; junction bases left unmatched: 3. The V gene's germline CDR1 is SGHTA and CDR2 FQGTGA. The variable domain in full, completed from reference TRBV7-3 and TRBJ2-5, reads GAGVSQTPSNKVTEKGKYVELRCDPISGHTALYWYRQSLGQGPEFLIYFQGTGAADDSGLPNDRFFAVRPEGSVSTLKIQRTERGDSAVYLCASSSGLAGPQETQYFGPGTRLLVL.

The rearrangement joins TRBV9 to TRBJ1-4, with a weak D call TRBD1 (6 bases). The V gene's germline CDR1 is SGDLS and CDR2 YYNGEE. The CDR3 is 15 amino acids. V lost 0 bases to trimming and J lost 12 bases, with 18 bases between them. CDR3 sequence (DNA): TGTGCCAGCAGCGTAGAGGGGGATTGGATTGGAGAACTGTTTTTT. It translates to CASSVEGDWIGELFF.

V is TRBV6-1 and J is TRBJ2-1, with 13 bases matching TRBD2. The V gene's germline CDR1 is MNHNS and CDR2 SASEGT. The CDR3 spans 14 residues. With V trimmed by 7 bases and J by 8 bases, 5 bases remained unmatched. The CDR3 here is CASTRLAGGDEQFF. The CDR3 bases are TGTGCCAGCACGCGACTAGCGGGGGGAGATGAGCAGTTCTTC.

The CDR3 nucleotides are TGTGCCATCTCTATATCCGGGACTAGCCAACACGAGCAGTACTTC. Translated, it gives CAISISGTSQHEQYF. This chain joins TRBV2 and TRBJ2-5; 9 bases map to TRBD2. The DNA end is more similar to TRBJ2-7, so the J call may be wrong. CDR1 and CDR2 (germline): SNHLY, FYNNEI. The CDR3 runs to 15 residues.

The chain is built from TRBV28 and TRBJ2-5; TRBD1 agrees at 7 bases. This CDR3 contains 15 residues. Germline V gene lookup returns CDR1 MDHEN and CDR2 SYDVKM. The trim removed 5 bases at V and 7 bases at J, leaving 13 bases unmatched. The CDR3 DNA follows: TGTGCCAGCAGTCACACCGGGACAGCCAGCCGGACCCAGTACTTC. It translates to CASSHTGTASRTQYF.

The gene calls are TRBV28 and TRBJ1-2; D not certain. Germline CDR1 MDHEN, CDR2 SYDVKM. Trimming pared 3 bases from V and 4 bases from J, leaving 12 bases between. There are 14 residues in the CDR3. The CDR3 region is CASSFSDGSYGYTF. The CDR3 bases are TGTGCCAGCAGTTTTTCGGACGGGAGCTATGGCTACACCTTC.

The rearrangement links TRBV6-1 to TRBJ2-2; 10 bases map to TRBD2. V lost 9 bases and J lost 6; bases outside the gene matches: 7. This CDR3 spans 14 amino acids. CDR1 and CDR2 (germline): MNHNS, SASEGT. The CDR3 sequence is CASYPGLAAGELFF. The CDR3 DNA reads TGTGCCAGTTATCCCGGACTAGCGGCCGGGGAGCTGTTTTTT.

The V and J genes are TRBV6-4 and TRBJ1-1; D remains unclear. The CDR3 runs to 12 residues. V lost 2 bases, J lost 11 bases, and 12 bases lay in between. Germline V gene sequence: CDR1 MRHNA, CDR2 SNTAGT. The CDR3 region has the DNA TGTGCCAGCAGTGACCGAACGGGTTCGGCTTTCTTT. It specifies CASSDRTGSAFF.

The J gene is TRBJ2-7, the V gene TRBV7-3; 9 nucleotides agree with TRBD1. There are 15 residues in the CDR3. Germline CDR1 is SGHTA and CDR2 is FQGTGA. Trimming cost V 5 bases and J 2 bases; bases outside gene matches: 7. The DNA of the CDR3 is TGTGCCAGCAGCCCAACCGGGACAGGGACCTACGAGCAGTACTTC. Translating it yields CASSPTGTGTYEQYF.

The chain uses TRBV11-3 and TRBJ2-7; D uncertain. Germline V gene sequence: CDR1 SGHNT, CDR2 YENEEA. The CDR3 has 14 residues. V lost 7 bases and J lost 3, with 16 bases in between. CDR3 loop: CASTPARKVYEQYF. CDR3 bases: TGTGCCAGCACCCCGGCTAGAAAGGTCTACGAGCAGTACTTC.

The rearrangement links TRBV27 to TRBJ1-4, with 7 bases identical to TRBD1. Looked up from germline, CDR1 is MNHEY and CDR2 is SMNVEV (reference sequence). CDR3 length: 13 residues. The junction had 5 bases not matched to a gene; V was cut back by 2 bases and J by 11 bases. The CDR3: CASSLREGAKLFF. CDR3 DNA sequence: TGTGCCAGCAGTTTACGGGAGGGGGCGAAACTGTTTTTT.

This CDR3 reads CGVGGGAEETQYF. In nucleotides, the CDR3 is TGTGGAGTGGGCGGGGGGGCGGAAGAGACCCAGTACTTC. The chain has TRBV5-4 and TRBJ2-5; 9 bases agree with TRBD2. CDR3 length: 13 residues. The germline gives CDR1 SGHNT, CDR2 YYREEE (reference sequence).

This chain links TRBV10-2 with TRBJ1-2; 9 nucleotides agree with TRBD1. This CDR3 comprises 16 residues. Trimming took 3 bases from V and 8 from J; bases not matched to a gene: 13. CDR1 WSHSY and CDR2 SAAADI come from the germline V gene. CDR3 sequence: CASSEGGDRVFYGYTF. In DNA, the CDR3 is TGCGCCAGCAGTGAAGGAGGGGACAGGGTATTTTACGGCTACACCTTC.